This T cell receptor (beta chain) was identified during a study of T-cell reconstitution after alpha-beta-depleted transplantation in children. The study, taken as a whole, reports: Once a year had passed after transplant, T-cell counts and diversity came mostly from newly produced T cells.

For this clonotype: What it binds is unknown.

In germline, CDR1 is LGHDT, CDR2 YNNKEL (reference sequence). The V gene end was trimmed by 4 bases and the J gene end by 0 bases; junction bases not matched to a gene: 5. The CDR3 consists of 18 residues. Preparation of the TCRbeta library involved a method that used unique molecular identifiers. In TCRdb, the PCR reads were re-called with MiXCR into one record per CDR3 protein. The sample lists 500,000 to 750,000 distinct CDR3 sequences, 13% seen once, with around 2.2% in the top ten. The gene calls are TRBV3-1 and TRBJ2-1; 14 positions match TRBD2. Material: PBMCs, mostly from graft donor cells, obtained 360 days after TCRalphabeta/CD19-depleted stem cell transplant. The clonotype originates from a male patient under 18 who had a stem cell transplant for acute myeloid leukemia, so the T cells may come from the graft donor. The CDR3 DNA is TGTGCCAGCAGCCTGACTAGCGGGAGGGCCCTCTCCTACAATGAGCAGTTCTTC. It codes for CASSLTSGRALSYNEQFF.